One and the same sample provided the 13 T cell receptor beta chains below, sequenced in a study of T-cell memory formation after mild COVID-19. TCRdb passed the 5' RACE reads through MiXCR, listing each CDR3 protein once. The data show over 300,000 distinct CDR3 sequences, with 20% seen just once and under 25% held by the top ten. Sequencing input: PBMCs or a T cell subset sorted from them (not recorded which). The receptors shown here come from a man aged 18 to 30 who had mild COVID-19 (a few samples of this study predate the infection). Cell type and time point are not known.

CDR3 nucleotide sequence: TGTGCCACCGCGGGTGCTCACACTGAAGCTTTCTTT. Its protein is CATAGAHTEAFF. The gene calls are TRBV15 and TRBJ1-1; D not resolved. The V end was cut by 8 bases, the J end by 3 bases, with 10 bases between. The germline gives CDR1 LNHNV, CDR2 YYDKDF (reference sequence). The CDR3 contains 12 residues.

This clonotype was counted between two and nine times. The J gene is TRBJ2-3, the V gene TRBV9; 8 bases line up with TRBD1. CDR1 is SGDLS, CDR2 YYNGEE, per germline. V was pared by 4 bases and J by 0 bases, with 7 bases of the junction left unmatched. This CDR3 is 16 amino acids long. Written as DNA, the CDR3 is TGTGCCAGCAGCACACAGGGGGTCGCTAGCACAGATACGCAGTATTTT. Its translation: CASSTQGVASTDTQYF.

In its sample, this clonotype was seen many times. The germline gene is not matched at one end of the junction; a read error may be the cause. The chain is built from TRBV7-2 and TRBJ2-5, with 11 nucleotides matching TRBD2. This CDR3 has 14 residues. The germline gives CDR1 SGHTA, CDR2 FQGNSA. The CDR3 coding sequence is TGTGCCAGCAGTTTAGCGGGGGGGCTGGAGACCCAGTACTTC. Amino acid sequence: CASSLAGGLETQYF. Based on the CDR3 plus reference TRBV7-2 and TRBJ2-5, the full variable domain is GAGVSQSPSNKVTEKGKDVELRCDPISGHTALYWYRQSLGQGLEFLIYFQGNSAPDKSGLPSDRFSAERTGGSVSTLTIQRTQQEDSAVYLCASSLAGGLETQYFGPGTRLLVL.

This clonotype was seen more than once but under ten times. The chain links TRBV5-1 to TRBJ2-3; D call uncertain. Germline V gives CDR1 SGHRS, CDR2 YFSETQ. The V and J ends lost 4 bases and 0 bases respectively, with 12 bases between them. The CDR3 is 15 residues long. The CDR3, as DNA: TGCGCCAGCAGCCCCACCCCTGAAAGCACAGATACGCAGTATTTT. This gives the protein CASSPTPESTDTQYF. Together with reference TRBV5-1 and TRBJ2-3, the CDR3 gives the full variable domain: KAGVTQTPRYLIKTRGQQVTLSCSPISGHRSVSWYQQTPGQGLQFLFEYFSETQRNKGNFPGRFSGRQFSNSRSEMNVSTLELGDSALYLCASSPTPESTDTQYFGPGTRLTVL.

This clonotype has just a few counts. The chain is built from TRBV20-1 and TRBJ1-4, with 9 bases identical to TRBD1. Germline CDR1 and CDR2: DFQATT and SNEGSKA (reference sequence). With V trimmed by 3 bases and J by 12 bases, 11 bases remained unmatched. The CDR3 is 14 residues long. The CDR3 is CSARGTGHLGELFF. In nucleotides, the CDR3 is TGCAGTGCTAGGGGGACAGGGCACTTGGGGGAACTGTTTTTT.

The chain joins TRBV27 to TRBJ2-5; TRBD1 might be the D (6 bases). CDR1 is MNHEY, CDR2 SMNVEV, per germline (reference sequence). V was pared by 5 bases and J by 2 bases, with 15 bases between. This CDR3 has 15 residues. CDR3 amino acids: CASSPSRTVQETQYF. CDR3 in DNA: TGTGCCAGCAGTCCCTCCCGGACAGTGCAAGAGACCCAGTACTTC.

The J gene is TRBJ2-7, the V gene TRBV6-5; 10 bases match TRBD1. J was trimmed by 4 bases and V by 4 bases; bases with no gene match: 4. CDR3 length: 14 amino acids. CDR1 and CDR2 (germline): MNHEY, SVGAGI. For the CDR3, the DNA is TGTGCCAGCAGTTGGGACAGGGGAGGGTACGAGCAGTACTTC. Translation: CASSWDRGGYEQYF.

This clonotype has a handful of counts. The CDR3 protein is CASSLALDGASGSQPQHF. In DNA, the CDR3 is TGTGCCAGCAGTTTAGCGCTAGATGGGGCCTCCGGGAGTCAGCCCCAGCATTTT. The chain joins TRBV12-3 or TRBV12-4 to TRBJ1-5; maybe TRBD1 (5 bases). The CDR3 consists of 18 residues. Trimming took off 0 bases at V and 6 bases at J, with 21 bases between the two ends.

This clonotype was seen repeatedly, ten times or more. The chain combines TRBV7-2 with TRBJ2-3, with D possibly TRBD1 on 7 matching bases. Trimming removed 5 bases from V and 3 bases from J, with 15 bases in between. CDR3 length equals 15 residues. Germline V gives CDR1 SGHTA, CDR2 FQGNSA. The CDR3 sequence is CASSTYRGGTDTQYF. CDR3 DNA: TGTGCCAGCAGCACTTACAGGGGAGGTACAGATACGCAGTATTTT.

The V and J genes are TRBV5-1 and TRBJ2-2, with D possibly being TRBD1 (5 bases). Germline CDR1 is SGHRS and CDR2 is YFSETQ. This CDR3 has 14 amino acids. Trimming removed 10 bases at V and 6 bases at J, with 19 bases between. Here the CDR3 reads CASRVGAESGELFF. The CDR3 DNA reads TGCGCCTCCCGGGTAGGGGCGGAATCCGGGGAGCTGTTTTTT.

This sequence joins TRBV19 and TRBJ1-4; D gene ambiguous. The length of the CDR3 is 14 residues. CDR1 is LNHDA and CDR2 is SQIVND in the germline V gene (reference sequence). Deletions cut 3 bases from V and 7 bases from J, with 12 bases between. The CDR3 coding sequence is TGTGCCAGTAGTATCGGCAGGAGGAGTGAAAAACTGTTTTTT. This sequence encodes CASSIGRRSEKLFF.

The chain joins TRBV7-6 to TRBJ2-5, with D perhaps matching TRBD1 or TRBD2 (6 bases each). This CDR3 has 16 amino acids. The germline V and J ends were trimmed by 3 bases and 3 bases, with 17 bases remaining between them. Germline CDR1 SGHVS, CDR2 FNYEAQ. CDR3 sequence: CASSLLAGHVKETQYF. CDR3 DNA sequence: TGTGCCAGCAGCTTGCTTGCGGGACACGTTAAAGAGACCCAGTACTTC.

This sequence joins TRBV5-1 and TRBJ1-2; 7 bases are shared with TRBD1. The CDR3 is made up of 15 amino acids. Per the germline V gene, CDR1 is SGHRS and CDR2 is YFSETQ. J lost 7 bases, V lost 4 bases, and 13 bases had no gene match. The CDR3 DNA is TGCGCCAGCAGCATGGGCTGGGAGGGGGCTCTTGGCTACACCTTC. This gives the protein CASSMGWEGALGYTF.